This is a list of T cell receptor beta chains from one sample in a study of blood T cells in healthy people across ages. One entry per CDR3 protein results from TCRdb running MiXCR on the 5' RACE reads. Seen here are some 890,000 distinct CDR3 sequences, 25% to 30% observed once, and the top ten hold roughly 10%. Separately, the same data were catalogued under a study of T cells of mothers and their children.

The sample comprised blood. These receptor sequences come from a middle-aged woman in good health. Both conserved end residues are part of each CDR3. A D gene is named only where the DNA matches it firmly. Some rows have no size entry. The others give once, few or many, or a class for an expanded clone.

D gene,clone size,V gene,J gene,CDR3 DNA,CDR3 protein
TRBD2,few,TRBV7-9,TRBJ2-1,TGTGCCAGCAGCCCTCCGGGACTAGGGGGAGTTGAGCAGTTCTTC,CASSPPGLGGVEQFF
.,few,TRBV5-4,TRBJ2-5,TGTGCCAGCAGCTTGCAGGAAGGAGTCGGGCCAGAGACCCAGTACTTC,CASSLQEGVGPETQYF
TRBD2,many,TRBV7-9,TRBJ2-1,TGTGCCAGCAGCTTAGCGGCGGGGGGTCTGGATGAGCAGTTCTTC,CASSLAAGGLDEQFF
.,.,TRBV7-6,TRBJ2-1,TGTGCCAGCAGTTTGGGACTGATCCAAGAGACCCAGTTCTTC,CASSLGLIQETQFF
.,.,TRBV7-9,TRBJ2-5,TGTGCCAACAGCTTAATGGCGGGGGAGACCCAGTACTTC,CANSLMAGETQYF
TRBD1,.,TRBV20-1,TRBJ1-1,TGCAGTGCTAGACAGGGGGGAAACACTGAAGCTTTCTTT,CSARQGGNTEAFF
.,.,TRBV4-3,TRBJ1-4,TGCGCCAGCAGCCAAGTCCCCGGGGAAGAAAAACTGTTTTTT,CASSQVPGEEKLFF
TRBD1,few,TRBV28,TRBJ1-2,TGTGCCAGCAGTATCCGAGGACAGGACTGCTATGGCTACACCTTC,CASSIRGQDCYGYTF
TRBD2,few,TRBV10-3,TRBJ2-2,TGTGCCATCAGTCCCGGTGGGGGGGACACCGGGGAGCTGTTTTTT,CAISPGGGDTGELFF
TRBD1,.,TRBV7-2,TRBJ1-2,TGTGCCAGCAGCTTAGGGGACAGCCACTTCTATGGCTACACCTTC,CASSLGDSHFYGYTF
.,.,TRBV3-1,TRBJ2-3,TGTGCCAGCAGCCTGTCAGGGCCAACAGATACGCAGTATTTT,CASSLSGPTDTQYF
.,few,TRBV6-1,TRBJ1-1,TGTGCCAGCAGTGAATTGGGGGGCCGCGACACTGAAGCTTTCTTT,CASSELGGRDTEAFF
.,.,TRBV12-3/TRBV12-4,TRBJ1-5,TGTGCCAGCAGCCCCACCATGGATCAGCCCCAGCATTTT,CASSPTMDQPQHF
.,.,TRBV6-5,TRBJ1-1,TGTGCCAGCAGGTCAGGGGAGGCTGAAGCTTTCTTT,CASRSGEAEAFF
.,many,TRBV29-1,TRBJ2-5,TGCAGCGTTCAGGGAGATTGGGAGACCCAGTACTTC,CSVQGDWETQYF
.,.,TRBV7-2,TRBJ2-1,TGTGCCAGCAGCCCAGGGTCCACTTTTCAGTTCTTC,CASSPGSTFQFF
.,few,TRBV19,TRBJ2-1,TGTGCCAGTAGTATAGCTCCCGGGTATGAGCAGTTCTTC,CASSIAPGYEQFF
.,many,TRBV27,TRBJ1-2,TGTGCCAGCAGAGAGAGGGGCGACTATGGCTACACCTTC,CASRERGDYGYTF
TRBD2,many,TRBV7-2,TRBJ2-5,TGTGCCAGCAGCCTAGGGACTATAGAGACCCAGTACTTC,CASSLGTIETQYF
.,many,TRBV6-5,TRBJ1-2,TGTGCCAGCAGTTACTCTGGCAGACAGTATGGCTACACCTTC,CASSYSGRQYGYTF
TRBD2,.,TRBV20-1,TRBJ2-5,TGCAGTGCTATTCGGCGGGGGGGCCTAGAGACCCAGTACTTC,CSAIRRGGLETQYF
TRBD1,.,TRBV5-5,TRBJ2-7,TGTGCCAGCAGCTTGCTGGGACAGCCCTACGAGCAGTACTTC,CASSLLGQPYEQYF
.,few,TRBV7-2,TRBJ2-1,TGTGCCAGCAGCTTAGCGCTGGGTGGGACTTACAATGAGCAGTTCTTC,CASSLALGGTYNEQFF
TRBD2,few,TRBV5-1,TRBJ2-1,TGCGCCAGCAGCGACGCTAGCGGGGGGGACCGGAATGAGCAGTTCTTC,CASSDASGGDRNEQFF
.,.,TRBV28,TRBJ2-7,TGTGCCAGCACTATAGGGACGACCTACGAGCAGTACTTC,CASTIGTTYEQYF
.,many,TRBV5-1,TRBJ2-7,TGCGCCAGCAGCCAACATACAGGGAACTACGAGCAGTACTTC,CASSQHTGNYEQYF
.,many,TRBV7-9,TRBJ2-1,TGTGCCAGCAGCTTAAGGCACGACAATGAGCAGTTCTTC,CASSLRHDNEQFF
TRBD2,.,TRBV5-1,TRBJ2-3,TGCGCCAGCAGCTTGGGGGGGACTAGCGGAACCACAGATACGCAGTATTTT,CASSLGGTSGTTDTQYF
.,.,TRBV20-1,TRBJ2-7,TGCAGTGCTAGAGGCAGACGGGACCTGGACTACGAGCAGTACTTC,CSARGRRDLDYEQYF
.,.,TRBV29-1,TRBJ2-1,TGCAGTACCCTAGGGACCCTAGCCGGCAATGAGCAGTTCTTC,CSTLGTLAGNEQFF
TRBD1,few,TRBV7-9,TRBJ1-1,TGTGCCAGCAGCTTCCCCCCGGGACAGTTACCGAAGGACACTGAAGCTTTCTTT,CASSFPPGQLPKDTEAFF
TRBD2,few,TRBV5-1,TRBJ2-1,TGCGCCAGCAGCTTGGATGTAGCGGGGGGGCCGGTAGAGCAGTTCTTC,CASSLDVAGGPVEQFF
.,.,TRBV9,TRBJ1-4,TGTGCCAGCAGCGCCAGGGGAATGGATGAAAAACTGTTTTTT,CASSARGMDEKLFF
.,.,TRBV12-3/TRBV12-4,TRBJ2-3,TGTGCCAGCAGTCCCGGGGGCACAGATATGCAGTATTTT,CASSPGGTDMQYF
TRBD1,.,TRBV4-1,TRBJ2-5,TGCGCCAGCAGCCCCTGGTCAGGGGGCCAGGAGACCCAGTACTTC,CASSPWSGGQETQYF
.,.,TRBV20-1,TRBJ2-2,TGCAGTGCTAGAGGACCCTTGGGGCGGGGGCCACTCTGGGAGCTGTTTTTT,CSARGPLGRGPLWELFF
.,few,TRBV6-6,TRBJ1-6,TGTGCCAGCCAAGGGACCTCTCATTCACCCCTCCACTTT,CASQGTSHSPLHF
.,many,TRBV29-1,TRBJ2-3,TGCAGCGTTGATCCGGAACCTAGCACAGATACGCAGTATTTT,CSVDPEPSTDTQYF
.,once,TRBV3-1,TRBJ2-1,TGTGCCAGCAGCCACCTAAGAGGGGGATTGGGGGATGAGCAGTTCTTC,CASSHLRGGLGDEQFF
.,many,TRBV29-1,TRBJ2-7,TGCGGGGCCGTCTGGCATAGGGACGAGCAGTACTTC,CGAVWHRDEQYF
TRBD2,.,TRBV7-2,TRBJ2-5,TGTGCCAGCAGCTTAGAGGCTAGCGGGGCCCTCCGGGAGACCCAGTACTTC,CASSLEASGALRETQYF
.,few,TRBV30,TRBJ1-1,TGTGCCTGGAGTGGGACAGCGAACACTGAAGCTTTCTTT,CAWSGTANTEAFF
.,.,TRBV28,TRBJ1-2,TGTGCCAGCAGTGGCAGCAACCATGGCTACACCTTC,CASSGSNHGYTF
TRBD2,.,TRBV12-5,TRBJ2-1,TGTGCTAGTGGTTCCGGTAAGACTAGCGGTGGGGATGAGCAGTTCTTC,CASGSGKTSGGDEQFF
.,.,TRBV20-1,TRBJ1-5,TGCAGTGCTAGGAACGAATATAGCAATCAGCCCCAGCATTTT,CSARNEYSNQPQHF
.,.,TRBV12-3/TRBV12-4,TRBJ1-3,TGTGCCAGCAGTTTATGGGGAGGTGGAAACGCCATATATTTT,CASSLWGGGNAIYF
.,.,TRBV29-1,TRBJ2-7,TGCAGCTTCCGACGGGATTCCTACGAGCAGTACTTC,CSFRRDSYEQYF
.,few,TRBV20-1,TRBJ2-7,TGCAGTGCTAAGGAGACCTTTACCTACGAGCAGTACTTC,CSAKETFTYEQYF
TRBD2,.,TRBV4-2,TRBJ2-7,TGTGCCAGCAGCCAAAGGGCACCTAGCGGGACTTCCCCCAACGGGCAGTACTTC,CASSQRAPSGTSPNGQYF
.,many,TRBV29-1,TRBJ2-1,TGCAGCGCCTCAGCGGGCTACAATGAGCAGTTCTTC,CSASAGYNEQFF
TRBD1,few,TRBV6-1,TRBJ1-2,TGTGCCAGCAGGGAACAGGGGGCGCTGTCGGGGGGCTACACCTTC,CASREQGALSGGYTF
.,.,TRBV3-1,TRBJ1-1,TGTGCCAGCAGCCAATTGGGAGGGGTCACTGAAGCTTTCTTT,CASSQLGGVTEAFF